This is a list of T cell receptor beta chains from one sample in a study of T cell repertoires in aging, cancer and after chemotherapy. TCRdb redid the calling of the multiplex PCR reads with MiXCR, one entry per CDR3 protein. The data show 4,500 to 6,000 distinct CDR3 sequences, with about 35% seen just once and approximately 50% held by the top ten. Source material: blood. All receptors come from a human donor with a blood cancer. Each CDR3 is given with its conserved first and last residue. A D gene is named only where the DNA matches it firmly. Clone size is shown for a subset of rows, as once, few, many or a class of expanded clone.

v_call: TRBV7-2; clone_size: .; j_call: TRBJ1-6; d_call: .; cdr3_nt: TGTGCCAGCAGCTTAGTTTTTGGGCACAGGCCCCAGGGGTCACCCCTCCACTTT; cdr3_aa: CASSLVFGHRPQGSPLHF
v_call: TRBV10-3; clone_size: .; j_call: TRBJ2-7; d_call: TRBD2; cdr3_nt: TGTGCCATCAGTGAGCGGGGGGAGGGGCAGTACTTC; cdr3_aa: CAISERGEGQYF
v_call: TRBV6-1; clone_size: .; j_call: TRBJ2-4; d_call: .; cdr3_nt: TGTGCCAGCAGTGAGTCGGGAGCGGACATTCAGTACTTC; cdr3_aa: CASSESGADIQYF
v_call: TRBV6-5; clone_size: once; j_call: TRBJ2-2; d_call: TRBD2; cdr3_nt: TGTGCCAGCAGTTACTCGGCGGGGGGGTCCACCGGGGAGCTGTTTTTT; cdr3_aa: CASSYSAGGSTGELFF
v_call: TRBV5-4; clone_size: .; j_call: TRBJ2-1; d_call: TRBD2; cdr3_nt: TGTGCCAGCAGCTGGGGGGAGCGGGGGGGCTCTGAGCAGTTCTTC; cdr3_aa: CASSWGERGGSEQFF
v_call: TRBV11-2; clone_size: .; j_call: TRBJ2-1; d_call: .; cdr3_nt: TGTGCCAGCAGCTTAGGGGGCGCGGGTTTTCATTTTTATGAGCAGTTCTTC; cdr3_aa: CASSLGGAGFHFYEQFF
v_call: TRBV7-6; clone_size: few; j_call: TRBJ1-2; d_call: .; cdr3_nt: TGTGCCAGCAGTCCAACGTGGGACTCCTACTATGGCTACACCTTC; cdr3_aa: CASSPTWDSYYGYTF
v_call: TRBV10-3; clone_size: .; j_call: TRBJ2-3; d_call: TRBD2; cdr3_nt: TGTGCCATCGCTGGACTGACGGGGGGAGACACAGATACGCAGTATTTT; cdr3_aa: CAIAGLTGGDTDTQYF
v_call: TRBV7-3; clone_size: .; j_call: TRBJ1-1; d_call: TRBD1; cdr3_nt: TGTGCCAGCAGCCACGGGACAGGACTAGCTTTCTTT; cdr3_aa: CASSHGTGLAFF
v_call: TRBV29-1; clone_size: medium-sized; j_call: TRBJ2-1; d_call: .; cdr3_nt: TGCAGCGTGCGTAGAACGGAGGAGCAGTTCTTC; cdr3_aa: CSVRRTEEQFF
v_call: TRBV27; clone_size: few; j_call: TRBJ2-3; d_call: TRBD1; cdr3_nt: TGTGCCAGCAGTTTACGGGACAGGACCCCGGATACGCAGTATTTT; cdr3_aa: CASSLRDRTPDTQYF
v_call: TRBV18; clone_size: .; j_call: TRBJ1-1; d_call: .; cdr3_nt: TGTGCCAGCTCACCAGAACAGTGGGGCTGGGCTGAAGCTTTCTTT; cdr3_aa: CASSPEQWGWAEAFF
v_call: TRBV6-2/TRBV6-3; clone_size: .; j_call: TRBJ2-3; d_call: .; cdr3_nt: TGTGCCAGTTCCGGGGCCATGGGGACAGATACGCAGTATTTT; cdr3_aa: CASSGAMGTDTQYF
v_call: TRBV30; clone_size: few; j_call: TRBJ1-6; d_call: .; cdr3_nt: TGTGCCTGGGACGTCAGCTCCTATAATTCACCCCTCCACTTT; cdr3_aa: CAWDVSSYNSPLHF
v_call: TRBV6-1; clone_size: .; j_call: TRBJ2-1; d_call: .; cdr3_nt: TGTGCCAGCACTATAAGGGCACAGACTTTTAACTCCTACAATGAGCAGTTCTTC; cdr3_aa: CASTIRAQTFNSYNEQFF
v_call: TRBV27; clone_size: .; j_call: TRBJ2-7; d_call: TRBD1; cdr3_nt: TGTGCCAGCACGGCAGGGACAGGGATCTATGGCGAGCAGTACTTC; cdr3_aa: CASTAGTGIYGEQYF
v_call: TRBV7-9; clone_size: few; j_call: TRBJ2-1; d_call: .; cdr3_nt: TGTGCCAGCAGCCCGCCGGACTATTACAATGAGCAGTTCTTC; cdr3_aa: CASSPPDYYNEQFF
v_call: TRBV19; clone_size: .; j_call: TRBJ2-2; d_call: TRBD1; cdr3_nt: TGTGAAAGTAGATCGACAGGGATAGGCACCGGGGAGCTGTTTTTT; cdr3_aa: CESRSTGIGTGELFF
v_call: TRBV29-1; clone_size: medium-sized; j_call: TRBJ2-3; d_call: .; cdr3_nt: TGCAGCGTTAGACACCCAGATACGCAGTATTTT; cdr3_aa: CSVRHPDTQYF
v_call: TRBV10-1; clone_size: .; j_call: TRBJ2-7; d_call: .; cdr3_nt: TGCGCCAGCAGTGAGTCTCTGGGGTCCGAGCAGTACTTC; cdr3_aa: CASSESLGSEQYF
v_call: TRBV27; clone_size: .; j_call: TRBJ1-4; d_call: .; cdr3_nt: TGTGCCAGCTCACCCCGACAGATAGTGACTAATGAAAAACTGTTTTTT; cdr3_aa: CASSPRQIVTNEKLFF
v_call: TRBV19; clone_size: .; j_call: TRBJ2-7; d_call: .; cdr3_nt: TGTGCCAGTAGTATAGCGACAGCCACTTCCTACGAGCAGTACTTC; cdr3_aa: CASSIATATSYEQYF
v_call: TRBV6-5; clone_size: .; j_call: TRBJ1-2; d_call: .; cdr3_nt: TGTGCCAGCAGTTACGCTAGCTGGGTCACCTATGGCTACACCTTC; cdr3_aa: CASSYASWVTYGYTF